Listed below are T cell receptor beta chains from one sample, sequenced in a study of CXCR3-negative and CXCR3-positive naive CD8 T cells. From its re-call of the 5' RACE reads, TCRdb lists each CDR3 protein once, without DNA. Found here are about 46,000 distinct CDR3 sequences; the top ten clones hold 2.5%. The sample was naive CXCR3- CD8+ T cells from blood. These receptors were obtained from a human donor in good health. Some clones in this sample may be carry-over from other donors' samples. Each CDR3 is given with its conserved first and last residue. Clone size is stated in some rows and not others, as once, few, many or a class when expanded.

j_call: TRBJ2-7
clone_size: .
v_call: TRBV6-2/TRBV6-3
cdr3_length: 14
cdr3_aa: CASSGDTSSYEQYF

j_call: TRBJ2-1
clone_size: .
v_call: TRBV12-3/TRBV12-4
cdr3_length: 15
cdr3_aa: CASRAAGRIYNEQFF

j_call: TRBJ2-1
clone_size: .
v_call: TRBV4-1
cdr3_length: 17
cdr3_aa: CASSQGLAESSYNEQFF

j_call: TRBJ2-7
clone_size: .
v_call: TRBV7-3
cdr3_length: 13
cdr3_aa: CASSLTRDRTQYF

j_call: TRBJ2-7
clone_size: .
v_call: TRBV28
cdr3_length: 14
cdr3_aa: CASSSGQGAYEQYF

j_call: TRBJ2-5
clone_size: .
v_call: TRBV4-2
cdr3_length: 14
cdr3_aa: CASSQGVGIETQYF

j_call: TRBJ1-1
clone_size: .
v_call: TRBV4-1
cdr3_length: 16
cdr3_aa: CASSRTGTGVSTEAFF

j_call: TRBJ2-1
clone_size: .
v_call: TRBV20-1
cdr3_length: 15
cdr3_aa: CSAIRSSGDYNEQFF

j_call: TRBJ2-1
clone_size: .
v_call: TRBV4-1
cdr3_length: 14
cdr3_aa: CASSQALAFNEQFF

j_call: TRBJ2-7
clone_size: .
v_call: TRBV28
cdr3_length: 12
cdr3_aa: CASSLQGGEQYF

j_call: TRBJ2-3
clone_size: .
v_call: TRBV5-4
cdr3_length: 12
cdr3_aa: CASSGRTDTQYF

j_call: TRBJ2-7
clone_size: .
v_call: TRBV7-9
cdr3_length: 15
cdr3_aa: CASSRSGTGSYEQYF

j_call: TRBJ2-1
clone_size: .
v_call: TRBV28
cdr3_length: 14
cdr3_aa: CASSLSIGGNEQFF

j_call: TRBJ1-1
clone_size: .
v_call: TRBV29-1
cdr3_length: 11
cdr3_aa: CSVPQGLVAFF

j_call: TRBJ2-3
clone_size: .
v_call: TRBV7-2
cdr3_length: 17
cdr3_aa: CASSLPGLAGGTDTQYF

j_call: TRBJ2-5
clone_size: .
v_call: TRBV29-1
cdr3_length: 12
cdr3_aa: CSVPGAGETQYF

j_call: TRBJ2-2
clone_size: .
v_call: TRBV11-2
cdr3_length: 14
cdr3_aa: CASSGPMNTGELFF

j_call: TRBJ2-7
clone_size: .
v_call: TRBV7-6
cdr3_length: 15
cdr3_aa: CASSPGTRGTYEQYF

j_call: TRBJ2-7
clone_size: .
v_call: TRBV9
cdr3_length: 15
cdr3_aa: CASSVEPSVHYEQYF

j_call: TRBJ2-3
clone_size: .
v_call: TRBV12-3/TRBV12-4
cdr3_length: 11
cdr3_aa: CASSPDGTQYF

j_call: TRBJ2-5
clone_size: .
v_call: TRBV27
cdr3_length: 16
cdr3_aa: CASSLVAGTGTETQYF

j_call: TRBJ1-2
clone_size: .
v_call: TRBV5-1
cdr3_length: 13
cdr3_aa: CASSWDRDYGYTF

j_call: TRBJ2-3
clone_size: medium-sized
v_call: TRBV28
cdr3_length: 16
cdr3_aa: CASSFPTSGAFDTQYF

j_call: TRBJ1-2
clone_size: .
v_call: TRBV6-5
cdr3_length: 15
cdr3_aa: CASSYSPGQTYGYTF

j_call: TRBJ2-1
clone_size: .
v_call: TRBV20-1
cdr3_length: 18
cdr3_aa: CSAPQRVAGNGLYNEQFF

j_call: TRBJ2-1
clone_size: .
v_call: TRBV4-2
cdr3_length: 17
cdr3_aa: CASSQGVAGGPYNEQFF

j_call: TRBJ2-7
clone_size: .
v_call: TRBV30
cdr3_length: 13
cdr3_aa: CAWSVAGFYEQYF

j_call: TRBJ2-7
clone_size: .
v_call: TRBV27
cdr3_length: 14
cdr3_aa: CASSLLGQAHEQYF

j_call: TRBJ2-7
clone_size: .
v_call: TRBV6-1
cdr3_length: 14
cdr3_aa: CASSEKGQTYEQYF

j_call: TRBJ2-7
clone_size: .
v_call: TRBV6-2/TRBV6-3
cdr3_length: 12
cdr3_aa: CASSRGDYEQYF

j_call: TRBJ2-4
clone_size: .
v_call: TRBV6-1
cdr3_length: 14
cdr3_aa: CASSVETPQNIQYF

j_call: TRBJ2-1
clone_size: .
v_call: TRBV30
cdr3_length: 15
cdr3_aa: CAWSVGRELYNEQFF

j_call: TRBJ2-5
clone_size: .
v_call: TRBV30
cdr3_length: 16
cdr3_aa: CAWSHSGGPYQETQYF

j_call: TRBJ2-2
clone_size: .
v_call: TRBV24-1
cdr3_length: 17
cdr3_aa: CATSDLTGGMNTGELFF

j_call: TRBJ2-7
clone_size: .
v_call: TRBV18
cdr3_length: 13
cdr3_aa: CASSPQTGAEQYF

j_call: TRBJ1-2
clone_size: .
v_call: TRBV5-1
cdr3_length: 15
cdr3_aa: CASSLDGIWGLSYTF

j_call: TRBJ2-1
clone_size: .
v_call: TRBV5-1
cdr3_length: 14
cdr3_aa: CASATGTAYNEQFF

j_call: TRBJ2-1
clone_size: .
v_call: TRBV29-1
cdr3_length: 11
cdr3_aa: CSVPGVGEQFF

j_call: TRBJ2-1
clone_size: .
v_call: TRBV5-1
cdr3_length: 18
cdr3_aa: CASSLEANWDYPYNEQFF

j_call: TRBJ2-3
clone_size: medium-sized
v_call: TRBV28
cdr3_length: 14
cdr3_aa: CASSLKREADTQYF

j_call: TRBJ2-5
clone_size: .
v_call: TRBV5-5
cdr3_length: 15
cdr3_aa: CASSFPGLGDETQYF

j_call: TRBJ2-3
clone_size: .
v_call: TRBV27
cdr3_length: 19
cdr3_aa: CASSLVLAGGPLSTDTQYF

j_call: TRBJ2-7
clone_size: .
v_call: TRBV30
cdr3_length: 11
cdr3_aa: CACSVTYEQHF

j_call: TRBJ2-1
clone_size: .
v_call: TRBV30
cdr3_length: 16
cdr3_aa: CAWSVLVLAGGDEQFF

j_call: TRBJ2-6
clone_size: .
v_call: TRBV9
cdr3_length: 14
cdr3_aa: CASSVYSGANVPTF

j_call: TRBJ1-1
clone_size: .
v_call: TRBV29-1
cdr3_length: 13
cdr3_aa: CSVLGDRGPEAFF

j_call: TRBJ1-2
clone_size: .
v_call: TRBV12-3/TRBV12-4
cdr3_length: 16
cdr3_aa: CASSFSEGTANYGYTF

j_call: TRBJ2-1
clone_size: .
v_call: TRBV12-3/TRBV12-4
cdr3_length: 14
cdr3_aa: CASSLASYYNEQFF

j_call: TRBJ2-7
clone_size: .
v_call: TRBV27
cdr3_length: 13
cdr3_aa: CASSLGGTYEQYF

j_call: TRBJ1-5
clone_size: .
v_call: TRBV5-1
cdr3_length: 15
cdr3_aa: CASSLGRGVNQPQHF

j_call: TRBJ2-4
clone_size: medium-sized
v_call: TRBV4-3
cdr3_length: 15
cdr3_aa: CASSPTGDPKNIQYF

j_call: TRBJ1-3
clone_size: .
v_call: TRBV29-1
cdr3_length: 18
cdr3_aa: CSVWGKSTGRDSGNTIYF

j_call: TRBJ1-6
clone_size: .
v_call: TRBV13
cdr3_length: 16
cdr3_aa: CASSPGEGSPNSPLHF

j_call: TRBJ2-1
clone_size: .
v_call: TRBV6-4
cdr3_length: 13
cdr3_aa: CASSVGQGDEQFF

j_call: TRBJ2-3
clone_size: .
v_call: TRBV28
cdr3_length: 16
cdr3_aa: CASSHLPGQGTDTQYF

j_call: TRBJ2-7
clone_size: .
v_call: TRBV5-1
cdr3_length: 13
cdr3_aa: CASSLEGGDEQYF

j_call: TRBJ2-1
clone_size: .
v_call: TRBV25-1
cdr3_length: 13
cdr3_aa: CASSESLGLHQFF

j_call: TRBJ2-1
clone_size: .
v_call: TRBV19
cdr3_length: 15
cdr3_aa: CATKGGRSPYNEQFF

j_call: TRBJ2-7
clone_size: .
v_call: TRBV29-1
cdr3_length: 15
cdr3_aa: CSVQREGRVDYEQYF